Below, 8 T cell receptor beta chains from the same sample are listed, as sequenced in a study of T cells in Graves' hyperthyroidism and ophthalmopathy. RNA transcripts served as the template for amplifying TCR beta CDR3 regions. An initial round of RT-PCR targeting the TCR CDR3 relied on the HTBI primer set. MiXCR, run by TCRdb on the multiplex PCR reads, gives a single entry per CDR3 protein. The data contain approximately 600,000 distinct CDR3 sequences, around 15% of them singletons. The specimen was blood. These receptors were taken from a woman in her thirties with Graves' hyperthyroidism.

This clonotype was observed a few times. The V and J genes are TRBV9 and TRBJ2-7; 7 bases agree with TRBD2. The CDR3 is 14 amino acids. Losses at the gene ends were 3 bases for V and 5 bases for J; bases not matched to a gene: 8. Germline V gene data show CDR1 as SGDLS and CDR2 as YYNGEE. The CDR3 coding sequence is TGTGCCAGCAGCGCGGGGGGTTCGGTCGACGAGCAGTACTTC. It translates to CASSAGGSVDEQYF.

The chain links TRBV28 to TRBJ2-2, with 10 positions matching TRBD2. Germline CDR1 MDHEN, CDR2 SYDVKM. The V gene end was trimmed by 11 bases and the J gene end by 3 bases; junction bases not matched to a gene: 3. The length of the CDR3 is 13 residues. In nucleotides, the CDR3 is TGTGCCGGAGGACTAGCGGACACCGGGGAGCTGTTTTTT. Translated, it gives CAGGLADTGELFF.

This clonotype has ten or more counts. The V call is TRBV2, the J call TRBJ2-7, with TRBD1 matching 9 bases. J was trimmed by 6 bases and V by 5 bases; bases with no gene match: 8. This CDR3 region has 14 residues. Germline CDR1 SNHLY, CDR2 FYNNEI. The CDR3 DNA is TGTGCCAGCAGTCAACCGGGACAGGGAACCGAGCAGTACTTC. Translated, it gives CASSQPGQGTEQYF. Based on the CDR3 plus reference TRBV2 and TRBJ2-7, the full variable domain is EPEVTQTPSHQVTQMGQEVILRCVPISNHLYFYWYRQILGQKVEFLVSFYNNEISEKSEIFDDQFSVERPDGSNFTLKIRSTKLEDSAMYFCASSQPGQGTEQYFGPGTRLTVT.

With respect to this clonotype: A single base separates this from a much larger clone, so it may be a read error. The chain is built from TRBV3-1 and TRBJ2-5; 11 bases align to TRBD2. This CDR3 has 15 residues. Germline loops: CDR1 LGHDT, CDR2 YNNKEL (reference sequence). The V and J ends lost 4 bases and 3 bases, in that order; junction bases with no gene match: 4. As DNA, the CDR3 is TGTGCCAGCAGCCCCATAGCGGGAGGGGAAGAGACCCAGTACTTC. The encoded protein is CASSPIAGGEETQYF.

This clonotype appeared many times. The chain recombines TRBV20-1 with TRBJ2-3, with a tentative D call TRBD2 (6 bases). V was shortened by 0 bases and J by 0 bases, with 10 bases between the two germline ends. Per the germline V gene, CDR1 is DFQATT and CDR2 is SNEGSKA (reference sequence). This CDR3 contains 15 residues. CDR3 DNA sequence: TGCAGTGCTAGAGATCTAGCGTCTAGCACAGATACGCAGTATTTT. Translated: CSARDLASSTDTQYF.

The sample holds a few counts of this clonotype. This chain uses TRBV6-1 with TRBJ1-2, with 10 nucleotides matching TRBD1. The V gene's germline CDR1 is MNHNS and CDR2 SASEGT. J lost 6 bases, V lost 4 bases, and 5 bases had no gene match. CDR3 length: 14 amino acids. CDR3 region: CASSAGQGYDGYTF. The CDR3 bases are TGTGCCAGCAGTGCGGGACAGGGGTATGATGGCTACACCTTC.

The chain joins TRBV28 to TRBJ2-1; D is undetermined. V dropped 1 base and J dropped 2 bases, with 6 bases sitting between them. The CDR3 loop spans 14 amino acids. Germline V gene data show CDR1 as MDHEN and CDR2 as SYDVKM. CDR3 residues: CASSLYGTYNEQFF. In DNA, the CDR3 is TGTGCCAGCAGTTTATACGGAACCTACAATGAGCAGTTCTTC.

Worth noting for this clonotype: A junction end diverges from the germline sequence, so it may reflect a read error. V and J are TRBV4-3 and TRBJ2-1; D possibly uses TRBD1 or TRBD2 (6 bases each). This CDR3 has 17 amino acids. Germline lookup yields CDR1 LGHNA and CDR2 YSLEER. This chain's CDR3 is CASSQDFVRGPNNEQFF. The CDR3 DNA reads TGCGCTAGCAGCCAAGACTTTGTTCGGGGGCCCAACAATGAGCAGTTCTTC.